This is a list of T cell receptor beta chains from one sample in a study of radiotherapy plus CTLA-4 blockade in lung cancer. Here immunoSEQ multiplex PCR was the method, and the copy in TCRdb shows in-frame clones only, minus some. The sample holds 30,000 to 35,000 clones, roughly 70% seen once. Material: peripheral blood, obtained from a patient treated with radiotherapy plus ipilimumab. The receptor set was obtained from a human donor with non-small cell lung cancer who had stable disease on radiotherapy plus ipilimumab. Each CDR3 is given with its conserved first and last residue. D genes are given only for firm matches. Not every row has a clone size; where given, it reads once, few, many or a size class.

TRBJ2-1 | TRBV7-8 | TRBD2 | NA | CASSLVFLAGGNEQFF | TGTGCCAGCAGCTTAGTGTTTCTAGCGGGAGGCAATGAGCAGTTCTTC
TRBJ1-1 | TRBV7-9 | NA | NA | CASSTRTVNTEAFF | TGTGCCAGCAGCACCCGGACGGTAAACACTGAAGCTTTCTTT
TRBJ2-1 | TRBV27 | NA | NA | CASSLQGLRKVF | TGTGCCAGCAGCCTGCAGGGACTTCGCAAGGTCTTC
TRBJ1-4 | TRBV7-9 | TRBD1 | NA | CASSPSTGTGMEKLFF | TGTGCCAGCAGCCCCAGTACCGGGACAGGGATGGAAAAACTGTTTTTT
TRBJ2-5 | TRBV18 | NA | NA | CASSTSGGMETQYF | TGTGCCAGCTCAACGTCCGGCGGGATGGAGACCCAGTACTTC
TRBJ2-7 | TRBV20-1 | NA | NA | CSPQSPDEQYF | TGCAGTCCTCAGAGCCCGGACGAGCAGTACTTC
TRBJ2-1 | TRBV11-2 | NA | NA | CASSLVRRVGPGNEQFF | TGTGCCAGCAGCTTAGTCCGCAGAGTCGGCCCGGGCAATGAGCAGTTCTTC
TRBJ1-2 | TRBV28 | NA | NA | CASSLRQAKYGYTF | TGTGCCAGCAGTTTAAGGCAGGCCAAATATGGCTACACCTTC
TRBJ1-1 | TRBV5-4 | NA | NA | CASSLGGRGLGEAFF | TGTGCCAGCAGCTTGGGTGGCAGGGGATTGGGTGAAGCTTTCTTC
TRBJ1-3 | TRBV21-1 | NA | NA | CASSKAPRGRWPGNTIYF | TGTGCCAGCAGCAAAGCCCCCAGGGGGAGGTGGCCTGGAAACACCATATATTTT
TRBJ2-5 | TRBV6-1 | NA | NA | CASSGGPPTAQYF | TGTGCCAGCAGTGGGGGACCGCCTACGGCCCAGTACTTC
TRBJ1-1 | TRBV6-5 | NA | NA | CASSYEGGTEAFF | TGTGCCAGCAGTTACGAGGGGGGCACTGAAGCTTTCTTT
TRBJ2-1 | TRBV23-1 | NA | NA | CASSQRRRQRDEQFF | TGCGCCAGCAGTCAAAGGAGACGCCAAAGGGATGAGCAGTTCTTC
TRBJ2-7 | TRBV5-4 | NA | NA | CASSLSDGGEQYF | TGTGCCAGCAGCCTATCGGACGGCGGCGAGCAGTACTTC
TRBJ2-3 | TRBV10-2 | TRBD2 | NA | CATWGASGRTDTQYF | TGCGCCACCTGGGGGGCCAGCGGGAGAACAGATACGCAGTATTTT
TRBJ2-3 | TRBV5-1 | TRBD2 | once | CASSWEGLAGSTDTQYF | TGCGCCAGCAGCTGGGAGGGACTAGCGGGGAGCACAGATACGCAGTATTTT